This T cell receptor (beta chain) stems from a study of blood T cells in healthy people across ages. This CDR3 is 15 amino acids long. The germline V gene encodes CDR1 LGHNA and CDR2 YSLEER. V lost 4 bases to trimming and J lost 2 bases; unmatched junction nucleotides: 3. Combining a sample-barcoded 5' primer with a J-beta primer mix, a second PCR ran for about 6 to 11 cycles. MiXCR, applied by TCRdb to the 5' RACE reads, yields one record per CDR3 protein. The data show some 930,000 distinct CDR3 sequences, 29% seen once. This clonotype occurred a few times. This same sample was also part of a study on T cells of mothers and their children. That paper notes: A few mothers and their six children, all healthy Caucasians, donated.

This receptor was taken from a woman in her 40s in good health. This chain joins TRBV4-3 and TRBJ2-3, with 10 positions matching TRBD2. Sequencing was performed on blood. CDR3: CASSPSGGVTDTQYF. The CDR3 region has the DNA TGCGCCAGCAGCCCAAGCGGGGGGGTCACAGATACGCAGTATTTT.